This TCR beta chain derives from a study of blood T cell repertoires in COVID-19. CDR1 and CDR2 from the germline V gene are LGHNA and YSLEER. CDR3 length equals 15 residues. Trimming took 6 bases from V and 6 from J; bases not matched to a gene: 12. TCRdb's copy holds only in-frame clones and misses some; the assay was immunoSEQ multiplex PCR. The sample lists roughly 190,000 clones, roughly 80% occurring once. Sequencing used PBMCs or T cells enriched from blood (not recorded which). This sequence joins TRBV4-3 and TRBJ2-3, with 7 nucleotides matching TRBD1. The sequence derives from a man aged 35-49 years who had recovered from COVID-19. The CDR3 DNA follows: TGCGCCAGCAGACCTGAACAGGGGCCGGGGGATACGCAGTATTTT. Translating it yields CASRPEQGPGDTQYF.